These 15 T cell receptor beta chains share one sample of origin, sequenced in a study of T cell responses to AZD1222 COVID-19 vaccine. Profiled with immunoSEQ multiplex PCR; TCRdb holds only in-frame clones, not every one. The table has 150,000 to 200,000 clones, 85% to 95% seen once. The material was peripheral blood, obtained on day 0 of AZD1222 vaccination. The origin of the receptors is an adult in good health.

The chain combines TRBV6-1 with TRBJ2-1; D might be TRBD1 (5 bases). The germline CDR1 and CDR2 sequences are MNHNS and SASEGT. V lost 3 bases and J lost 13, with 10 bases in between. This CDR3 region has 11 residues. CDR3 nucleotide sequence: TGTGCCAGCAGTGAGGCTCAGGGCCAGTTCTTC. This encodes CASSEAQGQFF.

The rearrangement joins TRBV28 to TRBJ2-2; D uncertain. The CDR3 has 14 residues. Trimming removed 7 bases from V and 0 bases from J, with 9 bases in between. Germline V gene data show CDR1 as MDHEN and CDR2 as SYDVKM. CDR3 nucleotides: TGTGCCAGCAATGATCATACGAACACCGGGGAGCTGTTTTTT. This translates into CASNDHTNTGELFF. Drawing the rest from reference TRBV28 and TRBJ2-2, the complete variable domain is DVKVTQSSRYLVKRTGEKVFLECVQDMDHENMFWYRQDPGLGLRLIYFSYDVKMKEKGDIPEGYSVSREKKERFSLILESASTNQTSMYLCASNDHTNTGELFFGEGSRLTVL.

This clone was detected once. The J gene is TRBJ1-1, the V gene TRBV5-1; no clear D. Germline V gene data show CDR1 as SGHRS and CDR2 as YFSETQ. V gave up 7 bases and J gave up 0 bases, with 13 bases separating them. This CDR3 is 14 amino acids long. This CDR3 is CASGFGGMNTEAFF. CDR3 DNA: TGCGCCAGCGGATTCGGAGGGATGAACACTGAAGCTTTCTTT.

This rearrangement joins TRBV29-1 to TRBJ1-2; perhaps TRBD1 as D (5 bases). Germline values: CDR1 SQVTM, CDR2 ANQGSEA. This CDR3 has 14 amino acids. Deletions cut 5 bases from V and 7 bases from J, with 20 bases between. For the CDR3, the DNA is TGCAGCGTTAAAGGGACCGCTTATATCTCTGGCTACACCTTC. This translates into CSVKGTAYISGYTF.

The chain couples TRBV19 to TRBJ2-2, with 8 bases lining up with TRBD2. CDR3 length equals 16 residues. Germline trimming cut 3 bases from V and 4 bases from J; bases unmatched to any gene: 7. Germline V gives CDR1 LNHDA, CDR2 SQIVND (reference sequence). CDR3 DNA: TGTGCCAGTAGTATCGCCTGGACTAGCAGCACCGGGGAGCTGTTTTTT. Translating gives CASSIAWTSSTGELFF.

This chain joins TRBV29-1 and TRBJ1-1; 7 nucleotides agree with TRBD1. CDR1 SQVTM and CDR2 ANQGSEA come from the germline V gene. The trim removed 4 bases at V and 5 bases at J, leaving 7 bases unmatched. CDR3 length: 13 residues. CDR3 region: CSVVQGQETEAFF. Written as DNA, the CDR3 is TGCAGCGTTGTCCAAGGACAGGAGACTGAAGCTTTCTTT.

In the case of this clone: Other nucleotide sequences in the sample specify the same CDR3. The chain has TRBV24-1 and TRBJ1-5; D is unclear. CDR3 length: 12 residues. Germline V gene lookup returns CDR1 KGHDR and CDR2 SFDVKD. Trimming removed 3 bases from V and 4 bases from J, with 3 bases in between. The CDR3 nucleotides read TGTGCCACCAGTGATGGGAATCAGCCCCAGCATTTT. It yields the protein CATSDGNQPQHF.

This clone is a singleton in its sample. This sequence joins TRBV9 and TRBJ1-6; no firm D call. V was clipped by 0 bases and J by 11 bases, with 9 bases between them. CDR3 length: 13 amino acids. The V gene's germline CDR1 is SGDLS and CDR2 YYNGEE. CDR3 bases: TGTGCCAGCAGCGTAGAACCTGATGCACCCCTCCACTTT. Translated: CASSVEPDAPLHF.

The chain joins TRBV7-9 to TRBJ1-2; TRBD1 aligns across 8 bases. The CDR3 spans 15 residues. The germline V gene encodes CDR1 SEHNR and CDR2 FQNEAQ (reference sequence). J gave up 3 bases and V 4 bases, and 7 bases lay outside the gene matches. Here the CDR3 reads CASSSADRGDYGYTF. The CDR3 nucleotides read TGTGCCAGCAGCTCCGCTGACAGGGGTGACTATGGCTACACCTTC.

On this clone: Other DNA sequences in this sample translate to the same CDR3. V is TRBV2 and J is TRBJ1-5; a weak D match, TRBD1 (5 bases). CDR1 and CDR2 (germline): SNHLY, FYNNEI. The ends were cut back, 1 base at V and 3 bases at J, with 10 bases in the middle. The CDR3 spans 15 residues. CDR3 nucleotides: TGTGCCAGCAGTGAAGAGGCAGGGTCCAATCAGCCCCAGCATTTT. It specifies CASSEEAGSNQPQHF.

The chain uses TRBV2 and TRBJ2-5; 11 bases are shared with TRBD2. The CDR3 spans 16 residues. Trimming removed 6 bases from V and 4 bases from J; junction bases left unmatched: 10. Looked up from germline, CDR1 is SNHLY and CDR2 is FYNNEI. The DNA for the CDR3 is TGTGCCAGCAGCTCAACTAGCGGGGGCCCCAGAGAGACCCAGTACTTC. Its protein product is CASSSTSGGPRETQYF.

V and J are TRBV4-2 and TRBJ2-7; D is undetermined. CDR1 is LGHNA and CDR2 is YNFKEQ in the germline V gene. V gave up 0 bases and J gave up 2 bases, with 11 bases separating them. This CDR3 contains 15 residues. For the CDR3, the DNA is TGTGCCAGCAGCCAAGATGCCGGGCGGACCTACGAGCAGTACTTC. Translated, it gives CASSQDAGRTYEQYF.

The chain recombines TRBV3-1 (or the pseudogene TRBV3-2) with TRBJ1-5; D call uncertain. V lost 3 bases to trimming and J lost 11 bases, with 11 bases between them. CDR3 length: 12 amino acids. Germline loops: CDR1 LGHDT, CDR2 YNNKEL (reference sequence). The chain's CDR3 is CASSHSREAQHF. In DNA, the CDR3 is TGTGCCAGCAGCCATTCGAGAGAGGCCCAGCATTTT.

V usage is TRBV28 and J usage is TRBJ2-7; D unresolved. This CDR3 spans 13 amino acids. Germline CDR1 MDHEN, CDR2 SYDVKM. The V end was cut by 3 bases, the J end by 4 bases, with 10 bases between. The CDR3 loop is CASSFGRNYEQYF. The CDR3 DNA follows: TGTGCCAGCAGTTTTGGACGGAATTACGAGCAGTACTTC.

V is TRBV18 and J is TRBJ1-3, with 7 bases matching TRBD1. The CDR3 is made up of 14 amino acids. Germline assignment: CDR1 KGHSH and CDR2 LQKENI. Losses at the gene ends were 0 bases for V and 4 bases for J; bases not matched to a gene: 0. CDR3 DNA sequence: TGTGCCAGCTCACCACCGGGACAGGGAAACACCATATATTTT. It translates to CASSPPGQGNTIYF.